This is a list of T cell receptor beta chains from one sample in a study of blood T cell repertoires in COVID-19. Sequencing used immunoSEQ multiplex PCR; TCRdb keeps in-frame clones, though not all of them. The sample yields about 110,000 clones, 65% to 75% seen once. Input material: peripheral blood. These receptors originate from a human donor with acute or convalescent COVID-19. The donor label of this sample is uncertain. Both conserved end residues are part of each CDR3. Fields, in order: clone size, V gene, D gene, J gene, CDR3 DNA, CDR3 protein. A D gene is named only where the DNA matches it firmly. Clone size is not always given. Where it is, it says once, few, many or a class for expanded clones.

clone size: .
V gene: TRBV9
D gene: .
J gene: TRBJ1-4
CDR3 DNA: TGTGCCAGCAGCGCCTCCCCACTTGCAACTAATGAAAAACTGTTTTTT
CDR3 protein: CASSASPLATNEKLFF

clone size: .
V gene: TRBV5-1
D gene: TRBD1
J gene: TRBJ1-2
CDR3 DNA: TGCGCCAGCAGAATCAGACAGGGGAGAGACTATGGCTACACCTTC
CDR3 protein: CASRIRQGRDYGYTF

clone size: few
V gene: TRBV10-3
D gene: .
J gene: TRBJ2-1
CDR3 DNA: TGTGCCATCAGTGAGGAGGGAGGCTCCTACAATGAGCAGTTCTTC
CDR3 protein: CAISEEGGSYNEQFF

clone size: .
V gene: TRBV30
D gene: .
J gene: TRBJ1-5
CDR3 DNA: TGTGCCTGGAGTGCAGACGTCGCGGGGCCCCAGCATTTT
CDR3 protein: CAWSADVAGPQHF

clone size: .
V gene: TRBV7-6
D gene: TRBD1
J gene: TRBJ2-2
CDR3 DNA: TGTGCCAGCAGCCGCAGGACAGGGCAGACCGGGGAGCTGTTTTTT
CDR3 protein: CASSRRTGQTGELFF

clone size: .
V gene: TRBV20-1
D gene: .
J gene: TRBJ2-1
CDR3 DNA: TGCAGTGCAAAGAACGGGGGAGAGCAGTTCTTC
CDR3 protein: CSAKNGGEQFF

clone size: .
V gene: TRBV5-1
D gene: TRBD1
J gene: TRBJ1-3
CDR3 DNA: TGCGCCAGCAGCTTGGAGGGACAGCCAGGAAACACCATATATTTT
CDR3 protein: CASSLEGQPGNTIYF

clone size: .
V gene: TRBV25-1
D gene: .
J gene: TRBJ2-1
CDR3 DNA: TGTGCCAGCAGAAGCCCCGGTAATGAGCAGTTCTTC
CDR3 protein: CASRSPGNEQFF

clone size: once
V gene: TRBV5-1
D gene: TRBD1
J gene: TRBJ1-2
CDR3 DNA: TGCGCCAGCAGCCCCCGGACAGGGGGTGACTATGGCTACACCTTC
CDR3 protein: CASSPRTGGDYGYTF

clone size: .
V gene: TRBV6-5
D gene: .
J gene: TRBJ1-2
CDR3 DNA: TGTGCCAGCAGTTACTCTGACAAATACTATGGCTACACCTTC
CDR3 protein: CASSYSDKYYGYTF

clone size: .
V gene: TRBV7-3
D gene: .
J gene: TRBJ2-3
CDR3 DNA: TGTGCCAGCAGCTACTTAAGCGGTAGCACAGATACGCAGTATTTT
CDR3 protein: CASSYLSGSTDTQYF

clone size: .
V gene: TRBV13
D gene: TRBD1
J gene: TRBJ1-2
CDR3 DNA: TGTGCCAGCAGCTTACCTACCTGGGACAGGGGGCGACTGTCTAACTATGGCTACACCTTC
CDR3 protein: CASSLPTWDRGRLSNYGYTF

clone size: once
V gene: TRBV7-9
D gene: TRBD2
J gene: TRBJ2-5
CDR3 DNA: TGTGCCAGCAGCCCGCGGGGGGGGGCTGAAGAGACCCAGTACTTC
CDR3 protein: CASSPRGGAEETQYF

clone size: once
V gene: TRBV12-3/TRBV12-4
D gene: .
J gene: TRBJ1-1
CDR3 DNA: TGTGCCAGCAGACGAGGGAGGACTGAAGCTTTCTTT
CDR3 protein: CASRRGRTEAFF

clone size: .
V gene: TRBV6-5
D gene: .
J gene: TRBJ2-5
CDR3 DNA: TGTGCCAGCAGTTACTCGGCCAGTTGGGAGACCCAGTACTTC
CDR3 protein: CASSYSASWETQYF

clone size: .
V gene: TRBV19
D gene: .
J gene: TRBJ1-1
CDR3 DNA: TGTGCCAGTAAGGTACAGATGCCGAACACTGAAGCTTTCTTT
CDR3 protein: CASKVQMPNTEAFF

clone size: .
V gene: TRBV3-1/TRBV3-2
D gene: TRBD1
J gene: TRBJ1-6
CDR3 DNA: TGTGCCAGCAGCGACAGGGGCTCCTATAATTCACCCCTCCACTTT
CDR3 protein: CASSDRGSYNSPLHF

clone size: .
V gene: TRBV5-1
D gene: TRBD2
J gene: TRBJ2-7
CDR3 DNA: TGCGCCAGCAGCACTAGCGGGGGGGCCTACGAGCAGTACTTC
CDR3 protein: CASSTSGGAYEQYF

clone size: .
V gene: TRBV21-1
D gene: .
J gene: TRBJ1-2
CDR3 DNA: TGTGCCAGCAGCAAAGGTTCCGGGGAAGACTACACCTTC
CDR3 protein: CASSKGSGEDYTF

clone size: many
V gene: TRBV18
D gene: TRBD1
J gene: TRBJ1-6
CDR3 DNA: TGTGCCAGCTCACAGGGACAGGGGTGGGTGAATTCACCCCTCCACTTT
CDR3 protein: CASSQGQGWVNSPLHF

clone size: once
V gene: TRBV10-2
D gene: .
J gene: TRBJ1-1
CDR3 DNA: TGCGCCAGCAGCCTATCGAGGAACACTGAAGCTTTCTTT
CDR3 protein: CASSLSRNTEAFF

clone size: .
V gene: TRBV2
D gene: TRBD2
J gene: TRBJ2-4
CDR3 DNA: TGTGCCAGCAGTGAGGATAGCGGGGCCCGTGCCAAAAACATTCAGTACTTC
CDR3 protein: CASSEDSGARAKNIQYF

clone size: .
V gene: TRBV5-1
D gene: TRBD1
J gene: TRBJ1-3
CDR3 DNA: TGCGCCAGCAGCTTGGGACCAGTTACAGGGGAGAATTGGGGAAACACCATATATTTT
CDR3 protein: CASSLGPVTGENWGNTIYF

clone size: .
V gene: TRBV7-2
D gene: TRBD1
J gene: TRBJ1-4
CDR3 DNA: TGTGCCAGCAGCTTAGCCGGGACAGGGGGTGGTGAAAAACTGTTTTTT
CDR3 protein: CASSLAGTGGGEKLFF

clone size: .
V gene: TRBV9
D gene: TRBD2
J gene: TRBJ2-5
CDR3 DNA: TGTGCCAGCAGCGTAGTGGGGGGGGAGACCCAGTACTTC
CDR3 protein: CASSVVGGETQYF

clone size: .
V gene: TRBV5-1
D gene: .
J gene: TRBJ1-2
CDR3 DNA: TGCGCCAGCAGCTTGGCCGGGGGAGGTGATGGCTACACCTTC
CDR3 protein: CASSLAGGGDGYTF

clone size: .
V gene: TRBV7-2
D gene: TRBD1
J gene: TRBJ2-3
CDR3 DNA: TGTGCCAGCAGCTTAGCAGGGGGCTTTTATACGCAGTATTTT
CDR3 protein: CASSLAGGFYTQYF

clone size: .
V gene: TRBV4-1
D gene: TRBD1
J gene: TRBJ2-5
CDR3 DNA: TGCGCCAGTACAAGGCCCGCAGGGGGTTTTCAAAAGACCCAGTACTTC
CDR3 protein: CASTRPAGGFQKTQYF

clone size: .
V gene: TRBV11-2
D gene: .
J gene: TRBJ2-3
CDR3 DNA: TGTGCCAGCATCTTGCGGCGCACAGATACGCAGTATTTT
CDR3 protein: CASILRRTDTQYF

clone size: .
V gene: TRBV9
D gene: .
J gene: TRBJ2-1
CDR3 DNA: TGTGCCAGCAGCGTAGCCCCATCATTTGAGCAGTTCTTC
CDR3 protein: CASSVAPSFEQFF

clone size: .
V gene: TRBV24-1
D gene: TRBD2
J gene: TRBJ2-1
CDR3 DNA: TGTGCCACCAGTGATCAGCGGGGGTCTAACCACAATGAGCAGTTCTTC
CDR3 protein: CATSDQRGSNHNEQFF

clone size: .
V gene: TRBV2
D gene: .
J gene: TRBJ2-3
CDR3 DNA: TGTGCCTCAATCCGGGGGAGTAGCACAGATACGCAGTATTTT
CDR3 protein: CASIRGSSTDTQYF

clone size: .
V gene: TRBV18
D gene: .
J gene: TRBJ2-5
CDR3 DNA: TGTGCCAGCTCGGAATCGGGGTTTGAGACCCAGTACTTC
CDR3 protein: CASSESGFETQYF